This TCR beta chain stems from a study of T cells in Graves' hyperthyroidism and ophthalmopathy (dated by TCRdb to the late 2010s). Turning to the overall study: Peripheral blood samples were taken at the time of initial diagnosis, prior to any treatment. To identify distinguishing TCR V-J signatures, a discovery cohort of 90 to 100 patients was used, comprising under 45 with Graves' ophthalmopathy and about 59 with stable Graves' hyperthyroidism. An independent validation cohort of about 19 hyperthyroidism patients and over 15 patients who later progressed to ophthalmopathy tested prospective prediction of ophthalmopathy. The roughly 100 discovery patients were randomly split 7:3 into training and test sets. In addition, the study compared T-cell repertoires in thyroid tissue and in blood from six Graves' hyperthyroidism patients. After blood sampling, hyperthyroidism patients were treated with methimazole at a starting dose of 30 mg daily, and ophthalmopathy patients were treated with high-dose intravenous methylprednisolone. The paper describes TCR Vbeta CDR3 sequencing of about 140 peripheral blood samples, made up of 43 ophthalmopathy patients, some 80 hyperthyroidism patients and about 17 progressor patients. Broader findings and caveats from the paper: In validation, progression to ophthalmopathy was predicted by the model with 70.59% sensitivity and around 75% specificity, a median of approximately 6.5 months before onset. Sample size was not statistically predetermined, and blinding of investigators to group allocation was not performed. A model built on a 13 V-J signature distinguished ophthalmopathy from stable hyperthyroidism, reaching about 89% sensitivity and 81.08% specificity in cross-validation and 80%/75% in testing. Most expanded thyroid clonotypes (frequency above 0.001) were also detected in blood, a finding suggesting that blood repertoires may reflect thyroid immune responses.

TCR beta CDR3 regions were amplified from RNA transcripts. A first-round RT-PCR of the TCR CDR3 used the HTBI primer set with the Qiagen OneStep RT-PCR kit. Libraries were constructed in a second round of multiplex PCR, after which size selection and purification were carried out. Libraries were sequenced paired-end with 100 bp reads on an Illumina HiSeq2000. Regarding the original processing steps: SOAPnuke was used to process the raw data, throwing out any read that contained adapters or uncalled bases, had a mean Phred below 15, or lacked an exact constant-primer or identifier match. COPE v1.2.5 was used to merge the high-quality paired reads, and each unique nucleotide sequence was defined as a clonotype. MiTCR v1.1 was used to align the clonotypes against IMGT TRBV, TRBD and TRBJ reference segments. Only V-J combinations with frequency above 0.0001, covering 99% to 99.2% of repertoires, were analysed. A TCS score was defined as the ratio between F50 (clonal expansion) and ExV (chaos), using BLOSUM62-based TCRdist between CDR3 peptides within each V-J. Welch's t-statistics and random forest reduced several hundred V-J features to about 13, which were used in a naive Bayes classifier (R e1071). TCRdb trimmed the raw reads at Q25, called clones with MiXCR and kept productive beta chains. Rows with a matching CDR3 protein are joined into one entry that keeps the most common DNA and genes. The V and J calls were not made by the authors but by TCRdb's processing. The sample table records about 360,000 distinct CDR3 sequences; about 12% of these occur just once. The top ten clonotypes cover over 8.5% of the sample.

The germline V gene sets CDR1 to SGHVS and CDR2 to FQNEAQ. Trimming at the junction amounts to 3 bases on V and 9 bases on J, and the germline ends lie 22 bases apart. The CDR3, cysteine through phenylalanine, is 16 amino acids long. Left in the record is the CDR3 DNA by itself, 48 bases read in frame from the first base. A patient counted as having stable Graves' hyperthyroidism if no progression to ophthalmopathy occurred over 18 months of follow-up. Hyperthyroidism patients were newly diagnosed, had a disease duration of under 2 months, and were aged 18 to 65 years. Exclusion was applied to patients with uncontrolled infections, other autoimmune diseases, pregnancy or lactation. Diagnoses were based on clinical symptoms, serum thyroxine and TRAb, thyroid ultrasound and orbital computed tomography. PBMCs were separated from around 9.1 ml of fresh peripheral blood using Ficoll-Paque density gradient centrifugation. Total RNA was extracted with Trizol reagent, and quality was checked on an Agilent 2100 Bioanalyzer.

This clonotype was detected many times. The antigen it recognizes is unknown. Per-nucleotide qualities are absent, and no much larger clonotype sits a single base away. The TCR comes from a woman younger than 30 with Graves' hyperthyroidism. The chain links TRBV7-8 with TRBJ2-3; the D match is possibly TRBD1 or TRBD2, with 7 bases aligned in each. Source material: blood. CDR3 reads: CASSFEGQFSGRTQYF. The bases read TGTGCCAGCAGCTTCGAGGGACAGTTTAGCGGGCGGACGCAGTATTTT.